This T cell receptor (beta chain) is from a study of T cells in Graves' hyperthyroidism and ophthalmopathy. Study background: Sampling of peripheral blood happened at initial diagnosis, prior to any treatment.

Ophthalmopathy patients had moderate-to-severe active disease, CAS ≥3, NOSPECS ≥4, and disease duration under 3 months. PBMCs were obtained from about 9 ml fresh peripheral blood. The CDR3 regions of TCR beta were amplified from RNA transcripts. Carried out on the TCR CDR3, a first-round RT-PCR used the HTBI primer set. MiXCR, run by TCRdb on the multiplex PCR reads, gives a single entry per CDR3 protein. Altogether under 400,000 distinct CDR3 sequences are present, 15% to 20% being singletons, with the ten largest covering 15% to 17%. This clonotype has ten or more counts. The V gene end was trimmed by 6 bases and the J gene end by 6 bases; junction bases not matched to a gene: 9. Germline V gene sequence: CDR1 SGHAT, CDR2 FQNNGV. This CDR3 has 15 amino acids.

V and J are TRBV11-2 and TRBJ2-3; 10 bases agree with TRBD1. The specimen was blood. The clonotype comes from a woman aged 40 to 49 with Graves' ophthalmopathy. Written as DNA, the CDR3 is TGTGCCAGCAGATACATGGGACAGGGGATCGATACGCAGTATTTT. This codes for CASRYMGQGIDTQYF. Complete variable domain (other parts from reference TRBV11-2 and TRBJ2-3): EAGVAQSPRYKIIEKRQSVAFWCNPISGHATLYWYQQILGQGPKLLIQFQNNGVVDDSQLPKDRFSAERLKGVDSTLKIQPAKLEDSAVYLCASRYMGQGIDTQYFGPGTRLTVL.